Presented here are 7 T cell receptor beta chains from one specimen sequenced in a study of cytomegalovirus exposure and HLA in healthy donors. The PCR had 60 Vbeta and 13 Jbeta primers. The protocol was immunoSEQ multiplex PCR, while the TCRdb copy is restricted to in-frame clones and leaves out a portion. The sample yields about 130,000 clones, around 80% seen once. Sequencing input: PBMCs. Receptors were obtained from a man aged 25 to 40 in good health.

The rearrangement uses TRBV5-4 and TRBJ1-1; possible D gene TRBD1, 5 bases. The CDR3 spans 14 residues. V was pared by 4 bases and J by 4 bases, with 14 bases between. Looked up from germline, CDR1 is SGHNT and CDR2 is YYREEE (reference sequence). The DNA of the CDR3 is TGTGCCAGCAGCACCCCGACGGGGGGCACTGAAGCTTTCTTT. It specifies CASSTPTGGTEAFF.

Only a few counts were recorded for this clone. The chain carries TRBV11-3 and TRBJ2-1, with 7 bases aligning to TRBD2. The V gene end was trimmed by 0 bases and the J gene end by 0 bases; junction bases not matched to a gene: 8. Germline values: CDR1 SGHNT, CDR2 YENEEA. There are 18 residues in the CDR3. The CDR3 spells CASSLDQGGSASYNEQFF. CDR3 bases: TGTGCCAGCAGCTTAGATCAGGGCGGGAGCGCCTCCTACAATGAGCAGTTCTTC.

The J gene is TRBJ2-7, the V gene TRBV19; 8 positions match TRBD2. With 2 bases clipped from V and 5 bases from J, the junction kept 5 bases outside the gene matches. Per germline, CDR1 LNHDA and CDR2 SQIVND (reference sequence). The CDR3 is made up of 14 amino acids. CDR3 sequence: CASSISGSRDEQYF. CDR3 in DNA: TGTGCCAGTAGTATAAGCGGGAGTCGCGACGAGCAGTACTTC.

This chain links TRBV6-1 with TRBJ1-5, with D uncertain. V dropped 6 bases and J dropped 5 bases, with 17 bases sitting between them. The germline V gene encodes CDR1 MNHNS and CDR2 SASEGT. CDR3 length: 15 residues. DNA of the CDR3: TGTGCCAGCAGGAGAGGTCTCCTGTCTGATCAGCCCCAGCATTTT. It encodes CASRRGLLSDQPQHF.

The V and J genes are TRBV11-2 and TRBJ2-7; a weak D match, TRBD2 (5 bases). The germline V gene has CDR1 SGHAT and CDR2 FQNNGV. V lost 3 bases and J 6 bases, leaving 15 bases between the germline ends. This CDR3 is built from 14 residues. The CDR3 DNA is TGTGCCAGCAGCTTCCCTACCGGCGAGGGCGAGCAGTACTTC. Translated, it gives CASSFPTGEGEQYF.

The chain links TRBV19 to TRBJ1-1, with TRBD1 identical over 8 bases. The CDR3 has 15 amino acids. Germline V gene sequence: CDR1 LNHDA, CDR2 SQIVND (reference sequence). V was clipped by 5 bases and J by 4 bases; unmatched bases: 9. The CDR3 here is CASSSLRGQLTEAFF. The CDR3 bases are TGTGCCAGTAGTTCCCTCAGGGGGCAGCTCACTGAAGCTTTCTTT.

This CDR3 is CASSVGGFSNQPQHF. The CDR3 DNA sequence: TGTGCCAGCAGCGTAGGCGGATTTAGCAATCAGCCCCAGCATTTT. The chain joins TRBV9 to TRBJ1-5; no clear D. The CDR3 has 15 amino acids. The germline V and J ends were trimmed by 0 bases and 0 bases, with 7 bases remaining between them. CDR1 and CDR2 (germline): SGDLS, YYNGEE.